This T cell receptor (beta chain) was recovered during a study of blood T cell repertoires in COVID-19. About the research overall: The United States, Italy and Spain provided the acute and convalescent COVID-19 samples. PBMCs, B-cell-depleted T cells, or T cells were the source of the cDNA or gDNA that made up the material.

The germline gives CDR1 LNHDA, CDR2 SQIVND (reference sequence). J was trimmed by 6 bases and V by 7 bases; bases with no gene match: 5. The length of the CDR3 is 12 residues. Produced via immunoSEQ multiplex PCR; TCRdb's table is partial and in-frame only. The data contain over 200,000 clones, approximately 82% of them singletons. The clonotype comes from a man in his forties with active or convalescent COVID-19. The specimen sequenced was peripheral blood. The rearrangement links TRBV19 to TRBJ1-2, with 7 bases aligning to TRBD1. CDR3 region: CASIQTGNGYTF. CDR3 sequence (DNA): TGTGCCAGTATACAGACAGGGAATGGCTACACCTTC.